This is a list of T cell receptor beta chains from one sample in a study of T cell responses to AZD1222 COVID-19 vaccine. Measured with immunoSEQ multiplex PCR; TCRdb has only the in-frame clones, and not every one. The repertoire holds under 200,000 clones, with 80% to 95% as singletons. The sequencing used peripheral blood, collected on day 0 of AZD1222 vaccination. The receptors come from an adult in good health. The CDR3 runs from the conserved cysteine through the conserved F or W. The order of the fields is clone size, J gene, V gene, D gene, CDR3 protein, CDR3 DNA. A D gene is named only where the DNA matches it firmly. Clone size is shown for a subset of rows, as once, few, many or a class of expanded clone.

>.|TRBJ1-2|TRBV5-5|.
CASSLFLLWEGYGYTF
TGTGCCAGCAGCTTGTTTCTGCTATGGGAAGGCTATGGCTACACCTTC
>.|TRBJ2-7|TRBV3-1/TRBV3-2|.
CASSQELAGAYEQYF
TGTGCCAGCAGCCAAGAGCTGGCGGGCGCCTACGAGCAGTACTTC
>once|TRBJ2-1|TRBV5-1|TRBD2
CASSLVLAGNNEQFF
TGCGCCAGCAGCTTGGTGCTAGCGGGCAACAATGAGCAGTTCTTC
>.|TRBJ1-4|TRBV6-5|TRBD1
CASSYKGAWEKLFF
TGTGCCAGCAGTTACAAGGGGGCATGGGAAAAACTGTTTTTT
>.|TRBJ1-1|TRBV2|TRBD1
CASSIEQGGTEAFF
TGTGCCAGCAGTATAGAACAGGGGGGCACTGAAGCTTTCTTT
>.|TRBJ1-6|TRBV3-1/TRBV3-2|.
CASSQDPRTGGSPLHF
TGTGCCAGCAGCCAAGATCCTCGGACCGGCGGTTCACCCCTCCACTTT
>.|TRBJ1-2|TRBV18|.
CASSPMRVGGGYTF
TGTGCCAGCTCACCAATGAGGGTAGGTGGTGGCTACACCTTC
>.|TRBJ1-2|TRBV5-1|TRBD1
CASSLGDRGPGGYTF
TGCGCCAGCAGCTTGGGGGACAGGGGGCCGGGTGGCTACACCTTC
>.|TRBJ1-1|TRBV6-5|.
CASSIKYRVNTEAFF
TGTGCCAGCAGCATAAAATACAGGGTGAACACTGAAGCTTTCTTT
>.|TRBJ2-1|TRBV7-2|.
CASSLRWGSGGHEQFF
TGTGCCAGCAGCTTAAGGTGGGGTTCAGGGGGGCATGAGCAGTTCTTC
>once|TRBJ1-2|TRBV27|.
CASSSRVTASNYGYTF
TGTGCCAGCAGTTCCCGCGTGACAGCGTCTAACTATGGCTACACCTTC
>few|TRBJ1-2|TRBV7-8|.
CASSSNGLNYGYTF
TGTGCCAGCAGCTCAAACGGACTGAACTATGGCTACACCTTC
>.|TRBJ1-2|TRBV28|.
CASSLSAGGVGYTF
TGTGCCAGCAGTTTATCCGCCGGGGGGGTCGGCTACACCTTC
>.|TRBJ1-5|TRBV3-1/TRBV3-2|TRBD1
CASSHGDRDSNQPQHF
TGTGCCAGCAGCCATGGGGACAGGGATAGCAATCAGCCCCAGCATTTT
>.|TRBJ2-1|TRBV29-1|TRBD2
CSGSGRRDEQFF
TGCAGCGGAAGCGGGAGGAGGGATGAGCAGTTCTTC
>.|TRBJ2-3|TRBV18|.
CASSPGTDTQYF
TGTGCCAGCTCACCCGGGACAGATACGCAGTATTTT
>.|TRBJ1-2|TRBV4-1|TRBD1
CASSQPGTGRRGYTF
TGCGCCAGCAGCCAGCCCGGGACAGGGCGTCGTGGCTACACCTTC
>few|TRBJ1-2|TRBV4-1|.
CASSQPPRVFGYTF
TGCGCCAGCAGCCAACCCCCTCGGGTATTTGGCTACACCTTC
>.|TRBJ2-7|TRBV7-2|.
CASSLGVGNPSYEQYF
TGTGCCAGCAGCTTAGGGGTAGGGAATCCTTCCTACGAGCAGTACTTC
>once|TRBJ1-3|TRBV5-1|.
CASSVGESGNTIYF
TGCGCCAGCAGCGTAGGGGAGTCTGGAAACACCATATATTTT
>many|TRBJ1-2|TRBV5-8|.
CASSLALERGTRGYTF
TGTGCCAGCAGCTTAGCTCTCGAGAGGGGCACTAGAGGCTACACCTTC
>.|TRBJ1-1|TRBV27|.
CASSFSGPGGAFF
TGTGCCAGCAGTTTCTCAGGCCCCGGTGGAGCTTTCTTT
>.|TRBJ2-3|TRBV7-5|.
CVRSLAPVTDTQYF
TGTGTCAGAAGCTTAGCCCCCGTCACAGATACGCAGTATTTT
>.|TRBJ1-1|TRBV19|TRBD1
CASSMRDRGSMNTEAFF
TGTGCCAGTAGTATGAGGGACAGGGGATCTATGAACACTGAAGCTTTCTTT
>.|TRBJ2-7|TRBV11-2|TRBD2
CASSGAGPEQYF
TGTGCCAGCAGCGGAGCGGGACCCGAGCAGTACTTC
>.|TRBJ1-3|TRBV25-1|.
CASSEFKGLPGNTIYF
TGTGCCAGCAGTGAATTTAAGGGCCTGCCTGGAAACACCATATATTTT
>.|TRBJ1-5|TRBV5-4|TRBD1
CASSEGQGAGQPQHF
TGTGCCAGCAGCGAGGGACAGGGGGCGGGGCAGCCCCAGCATTTT
>.|TRBJ1-2|TRBV3-1/TRBV3-2|.
CASMDKNYGYTF
TGTGCCAGCATGGATAAAAACTATGGCTACACCTTC
>.|TRBJ1-6|TRBV6-6|.
CASSYLGGMSNSPLHF
TGTGCCAGCAGTTACTTAGGAGGGATGTCGAATTCACCCCTCCACTTT
>.|TRBJ2-3|TRBV19|.
CASSARGGTQYF
TGTGCCAGTAGTGCCAGGGGCGGTACGCAGTATTTT
>.|TRBJ2-7|TRBV12-3/TRBV12-4|.
CASSPGTWGEQYF
TGTGCCAGCAGCCCGGGTACGTGGGGCGAGCAGTACTTC
>once|TRBJ1-2|TRBV19|TRBD1
CASSIAGGAGYGYTF
TGTGCCAGTAGTATCGCAGGGGGCGCTGGCTATGGCTACACCTTC
>.|TRBJ2-3|TRBV2|TRBD1
CASSEWIGGAGTDTQYF
TGTGCCAGCAGTGAATGGATAGGGGGCGCGGGCACAGATACGCAGTATTTT
>.|TRBJ1-2|TRBV18|.
CASSPPSLSVSHGYTF
TGTGCCAGCTCACCCCCTTCCCTCTCGGTTTCTCATGGCTACACCTTC
>.|TRBJ1-5|TRBV3-1/TRBV3-2|.
CASSQRGPGNQPQHF
TGTGCCAGCAGCCAGCGGGGACCGGGCAATCAGCCCCAGCATTTT
>.|TRBJ1-1|TRBV18|.
CASSPPNPFSESTEAFF
TGTGCCAGCTCACCACCTAATCCGTTTTCTGAGTCCACTGAAGCTTTCTTT
>.|TRBJ1-6|TRBV7-9|.
CASTPDRYNSPLHF
TGTGCCAGCACCCCCGACAGATATAATTCACCCCTCCACTTT
>.|TRBJ2-2|TRBV3-1/TRBV3-2|.
CASSQSPGELFF
TGTGCCAGCAGCCAGTCACCCGGGGAGCTGTTTTTT
>.|TRBJ1-2|TRBV7-9|.
CASSLAYGGRIYGYTF
TGTGCCAGCAGCTTAGCGTATGGGGGGCGAATCTATGGCTACACCTTC
>.|TRBJ1-1|TRBV28|.
CASSLPPLGGGVTEAFF
TGTGCCAGCAGTCTACCACCCCTTGGGGGCGGCGTCACTGAAGCTTTCTTT
>.|TRBJ1-4|TRBV11-2|.
CASSSRIVSGEKLFF
TGTGCCAGCAGCTCACGTATCGTTTCGGGCGAAAAACTGTTTTTT
>.|TRBJ1-2|TRBV7-8|.
CASSLEPALSYTF
TGTGCCAGCAGCTTAGAGCCAGCTCTTAGCTACACCTTC
>once|TRBJ1-2|TRBV6-2/TRBV6-3|.
CASSYGINYGYTF
TGTGCCAGCAGTTACGGGATCAACTATGGCTACACCTTC
>few|TRBJ1-2|TRBV29-1|.
CSVLGSGSSYGYTF
TGCAGCGTCTTAGGATCCGGGTCCAGCTATGGCTACACCTTC
>.|TRBJ2-3|TRBV5-4|.
CASSLDGRRADTQYF
TGTGCCAGCAGCTTGGACGGGAGACGGGCAGATACGCAGTATTTT
>few|TRBJ1-4|TRBV24-1|.
CATSEGTPGNEKLFF
TGTGCCACCAGTGAAGGGACACCCGGAAATGAAAAACTGTTTTTT
>once|TRBJ1-5|TRBV19|.
CASSNGFQPQHF
TGTGCCAGTAGTAACGGTTTTCAGCCCCAGCATTTT
>.|TRBJ1-1|TRBV6-5|.
CASASLGYEAFF
TGTGCCAGCGCATCATTGGGATATGAAGCTTTCTTT
>few|TRBJ1-2|TRBV5-4|.
CASSFRQAAGYTF
TGTGCCAGCAGCTTCCGACAGGCGGCTGGCTACACCTTC
>.|TRBJ1-2|TRBV3-1/TRBV3-2|TRBD1
CASSRGQGRDYGYTF
TGTGCCAGCAGCCGGGGACAGGGGAGAGACTATGGCTACACCTTC